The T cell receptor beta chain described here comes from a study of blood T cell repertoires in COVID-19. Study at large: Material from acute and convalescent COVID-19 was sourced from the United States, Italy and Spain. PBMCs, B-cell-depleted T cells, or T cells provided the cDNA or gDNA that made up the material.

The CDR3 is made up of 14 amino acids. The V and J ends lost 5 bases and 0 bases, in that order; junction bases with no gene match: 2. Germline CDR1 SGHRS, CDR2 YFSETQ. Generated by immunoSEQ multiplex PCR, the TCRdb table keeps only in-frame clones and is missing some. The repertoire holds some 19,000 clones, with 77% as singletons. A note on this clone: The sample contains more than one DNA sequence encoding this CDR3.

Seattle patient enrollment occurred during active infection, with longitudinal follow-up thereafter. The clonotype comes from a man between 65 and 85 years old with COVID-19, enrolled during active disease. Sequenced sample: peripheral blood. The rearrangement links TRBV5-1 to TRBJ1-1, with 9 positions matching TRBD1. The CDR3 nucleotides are TGCGCCAGCAGAGGACAGGGGATGAACACTGAAGCTTTCTTT. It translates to CASRGQGMNTEAFF. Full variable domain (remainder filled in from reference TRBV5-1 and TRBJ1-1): KAGVTQTPRYLIKTRGQQVTLSCSPISGHRSVSWYQQTPGQGLQFLFEYFSETQRNKGNFPGRFSGRQFSNSRSEMNVSTLELGDSALYLCASRGQGMNTEAFFGQGTRLTVV.